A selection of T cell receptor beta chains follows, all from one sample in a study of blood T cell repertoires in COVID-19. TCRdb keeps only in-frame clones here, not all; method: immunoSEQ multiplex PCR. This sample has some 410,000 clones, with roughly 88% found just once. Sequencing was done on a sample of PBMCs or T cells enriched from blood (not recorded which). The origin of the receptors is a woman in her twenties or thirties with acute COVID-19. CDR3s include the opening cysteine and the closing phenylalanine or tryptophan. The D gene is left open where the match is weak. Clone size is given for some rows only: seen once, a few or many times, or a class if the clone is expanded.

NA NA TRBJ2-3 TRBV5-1 CASSWPLSTDTQYF TGCGCCAGCAGCTGGCCCTTATCCACAGATACGCAGTATTTT
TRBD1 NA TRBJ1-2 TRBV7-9 CASSLVRDSNYGYTF TGTGCCAGCAGCTTGGTCCGGGACAGCAACTATGGCTACACCTTC
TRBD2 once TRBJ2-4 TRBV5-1 CASSQGLAGLNIQYF TGCGCCAGCAGCCAGGGACTAGCGGGGCTAAACATTCAGTACTTC
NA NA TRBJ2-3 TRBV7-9 CASSRGPLGGTDTQYF TGTGCCAGCAGCCGAGGACCCCTAGGGGGTACAGATACGCAGTATTTT
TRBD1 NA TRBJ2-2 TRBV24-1 CATSIPGQGTGELFF TGTGCCACCAGCATTCCGGGACAGGGGACCGGGGAGCTGTTTTTT
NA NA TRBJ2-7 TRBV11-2 CASSSRWRGNQAYEQYF TGTGCCAGCAGCTCCCGATGGCGGGGAAATCAAGCCTACGAGCAGTACTTC
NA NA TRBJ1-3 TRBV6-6 CASSYFAGENTIYF TGTGCCAGCAGTTACTTCGCAGGGGAAAACACCATATATTTT
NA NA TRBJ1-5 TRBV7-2 CASSAQGPYNQPQHF TGTGCCAGCAGCGCTCAGGGGCCTTACAATCAGCCCCAGCATTTT
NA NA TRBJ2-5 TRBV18 CASSRAQGHLSQETQYF TGTGCCAGCTCACGGGCACAGGGTCACTTGTCCCAAGAGACCCAGTACTTC
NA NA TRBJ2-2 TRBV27 CASSTRGVGELFF TGTGCCAGCAGTACCAGGGGTGTCGGGGAGCTGTTTTTT
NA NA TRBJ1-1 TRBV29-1 CSVDRATTEAFF TGCAGCGTTGACAGGGCAACCACTGAAGCTTTCTTT
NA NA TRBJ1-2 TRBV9 CASTHRADSRGYTF TGTGCCAGCACCCACAGGGCCGATTCTCGGGGCTACACCTTC
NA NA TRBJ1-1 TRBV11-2 CASSLDRINTEAFF TGTGCCAGCAGCTTAGACAGGATAAACACTGAAGCTTTCTTT
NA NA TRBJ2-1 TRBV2 CASSVWGGAENEQFF TGTGCCAGCAGTGTTTGGGGGGGGGCCGAAAATGAGCAGTTCTTC
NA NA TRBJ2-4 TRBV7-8 CASSPGLRVGAKNIQYF TGTGCCAGCAGCCCAGGACTGAGGGTGGGGGCCAAAAACATTCAGTACTTC
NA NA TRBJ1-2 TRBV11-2 CASSADSNYGYTF TGTGCCAGCAGCGCCGACAGTAACTATGGCTACACCTTC
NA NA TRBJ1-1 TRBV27 CASSPLGSGTEAFF TGTGCCAGCAGTCCTCTGGGTAGCGGCACTGAAGCTTTCTTT
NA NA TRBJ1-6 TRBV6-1 CASSEEGWGRASSYNSPLHF TGTGCCAGCAGTGAAGAGGGGTGGGGCAGGGCGAGCTCCTATAATTCACCCCTCCACTTT
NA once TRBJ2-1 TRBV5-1 CASSLVGAGNNEQFF TGCGCCAGCAGCTTGGTTGGTGCGGGGAACAATGAGCAGTTCTTC
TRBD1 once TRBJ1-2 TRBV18 CASSPAGQNYGYTF TGTGCCAGCTCACCGGCGGGACAGAACTATGGCTACACCTTC
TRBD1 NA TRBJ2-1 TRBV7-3 CASSPGQGYNEQFF TGTGCCAGCAGTCCGGGACAGGGTTACAATGAGCAGTTCTTC
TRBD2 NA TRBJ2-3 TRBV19 CASSFSGTSADTQYF TGTGCCAGTAGTTTTTCCGGGACTAGCGCAGATACGCAGTATTTT
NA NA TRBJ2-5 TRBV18 CASSPLQGETQYF TGTGCCAGCTCACCACTCCAGGGGGAGACCCAGTACTTC
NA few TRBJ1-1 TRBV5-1 CASSLGSGFGEAFF TGCGCCAGCAGCTTGGGGAGCGGGTTTGGGGAAGCTTTCTTT
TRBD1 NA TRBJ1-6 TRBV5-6 CASSLTGNSPLHF TGTGCCAGCAGCCTGACAGGGAATTCACCCCTCCACTTT
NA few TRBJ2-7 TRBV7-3 CASSLNKAQGYEQYF TGTGCCAGCAGCTTAAATAAGGCACAGGGATACGAGCAGTACTTC
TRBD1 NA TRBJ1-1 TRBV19 CASLPRQGLFGDTEAFF TGTGCCAGTCTCCCTAGACAGGGATTGTTCGGGGACACTGAAGCTTTCTTT
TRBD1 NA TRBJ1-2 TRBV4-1 CASSQEIRITGAYGYTF TGCGCCAGCAGCCAAGAGATTCGCATAACAGGGGCCTATGGCTACACCTTC
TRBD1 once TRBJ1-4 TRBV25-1 CASSRRDSEKLFF TGTGCCAGCAGTCGCCGGGACAGTGAAAAACTGTTTTTT
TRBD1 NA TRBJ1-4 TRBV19 CASSSGQLRVNEKLFF TGTGCCAGTAGTTCGGGACAGCTCCGGGTTAATGAAAAACTGTTTTTT
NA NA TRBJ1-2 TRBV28 CASNGRGSGYTF TGTGCCAGCAACGGCAGGGGAAGTGGCTACACCTTC
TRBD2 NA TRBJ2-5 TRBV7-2 CASSRMVAGGQETQYF TGTGCCAGCAGTCGTATGGTAGCGGGGGGTCAAGAGACCCAGTACTTC
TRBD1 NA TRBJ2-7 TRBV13 CASSLPGQGKHEQYF TGTGCCAGCAGCTTGCCGGGACAGGGGAAACACGAGCAGTACTTC